Shown below are 15 T cell receptor beta chains from a single sample sequenced in a study of OX40 agonist ivuxolimab in advanced cancers. Measured with immunoSEQ multiplex PCR; TCRdb has only the in-frame clones, and not every one. The top ten hold 30% to 40% of the sample, which has tens of thousands of clones, around 84% seen once. Specimen: CD4+ or CD8+ T cells sorted from blood, collected in a trial of the OX40 agonist ivuxolimab. Receptors originate from an adult with an advanced solid tumor such as melanoma, head and neck, liver or kidney cancer.

The chain links TRBV6-1 to TRBJ2-1; a possible D gene is TRBD1 (6 bases). Germline-derived CDR1 and CDR2 are MNHNS and SASEGT. The CDR3 totals 15 residues. V lost 10 bases to trimming and J lost 7 bases, with 23 bases between them. CDR3 nucleotide sequence: TGTGCCATCATTAGAATACAGGGTATCTGGAATGAGCAGTTCTTC. Translated: CAIIRIQGIWNEQFF.

This chain links TRBV28 with TRBJ1-1; tentatively, D is TRBD1 (6 bases). Between the trimmed V and J ends, which lost 2 bases and 3 bases, there was a span of 25 bases. Germline V gene sequence: CDR1 MDHEN, CDR2 SYDVKM. The CDR3 has 19 residues. CDR3 sequence: CASSLKWLQGSGGDTEAFF. CDR3 coding DNA: TGTGCCAGCAGTTTAAAATGGCTTCAGGGGTCCGGTGGTGACACTGAAGCTTTCTTT.

The rearrangement uses TRBV7-3 and TRBJ2-1, with unresolved D. Germline lookup yields CDR1 SGHTA and CDR2 FQGTGA. The CDR3 loop spans 15 amino acids. Trimming took 2 bases from V and 4 from J, leaving 12 bases between them. CDR3 sequence (DNA): TGTGCCAGCAGCTTAGGGGTGGGAAGTTACAATGAGCAGTTCTTC. Encoded protein: CASSLGVGSYNEQFF. Combining the CDR3 with reference TRBV7-3 and TRBJ2-1 gives the whole variable domain GAGVSQTPSNKVTEKGKYVELRCDPISGHTALYWYRQSLGQGPEFLIYFQGTGAADDSGLPNDRFFAVRPEGSVSTLKIQRTERGDSAVYLCASSLGVGSYNEQFFGPGTRLTVL.

In the case of this clone: Other DNA sequences in this specimen translate into the identical CDR3. The V gene is TRBV6-1, the J gene TRBJ1-2, with D hard to call. Trimming took 11 bases from V and 3 from J, leaving 7 bases between them. Germline loops: CDR1 MNHNS, CDR2 SASEGT. The CDR3 totals 10 residues. The CDR3 DNA reads TGTGCCGTGACTTACTATGGCTACACCTTC. Residues: CAVTYYGYTF.

The rearrangement uses TRBV9 and TRBJ2-5; tentative D call: TRBD2 (7 bases). Germline lookup yields CDR1 SGDLS and CDR2 YYNGEE. Trimming cost V 3 bases and J 5 bases, with 17 bases left between them. There are 15 residues in the CDR3. The DNA for the CDR3 is TGTGCCAGCAGCGAGGGGGGCGGGAGTGGGGAGACCCAGTACTTC. This gives the protein CASSEGGGSGETQYF. The full variable domain, with the rest looked up from reference TRBV9 and TRBJ2-5, is DSGVTQTPKHLITATGQRVTLRCSPRSGDLSVYWYQQSLDQGLQFLIQYYNGEERAKGNILERFSAQQFPDLHSELNLSSLELGDSALYFCASSEGGGSGETQYFGPGTRLLVL.

The V gene is TRBV11-1, the J gene TRBJ2-1; no clear D. CDR1 is SGHAT, CDR2 FQDESV, per germline (reference sequence). Trimming pared 2 bases from V and 5 bases from J, leaving 7 bases between. The CDR3 loop spans 13 amino acids. CDR3 in amino acids: CASSLWQDNEQFF. Here the CDR3 DNA reads TGTGCCAGCAGCTTATGGCAGGACAATGAGCAGTTCTTC.

The rearrangement uses TRBV19 and TRBJ1-1, with a tentative D call TRBD1 (6 bases). CDR1 and CDR2 from the germline V gene are LNHDA and SQIVND (reference sequence). This CDR3 has 13 residues. V was trimmed by 5 bases and J by 3 bases, leaving 10 bases between them. As DNA, the CDR3 is TGTGCCAGTAGTTCCAGGGGATACACTGAAGCTTTCTTT. Translated: CASSSRGYTEAFF.

The chain is built from TRBV6-5 and TRBJ1-2, with a tentative D call TRBD1 (5 bases). Germline V lookup: CDR1 MNHEY, CDR2 SVGAGI. The CDR3 loop spans 14 amino acids. Trimming pared 7 bases from V and 7 bases from J, leaving 19 bases between. The CDR3 DNA sequence: TGTGCCAGCACCCCCCGTCCGGGGGACCCTGGCTACACCTTC. It specifies CASTPRPGDPGYTF.

The rearrangement uses TRBV2 and TRBJ1-3; D unclear. The J call is uncertain, as TRBJ2-2 better fits the DNA end. Germline values: CDR1 SNHLY, CDR2 FYNNEI. The CDR3 is 11 residues long. The CDR3 DNA reads TGTGCCACCGGGTGGACCGGGGAGCTGTTTTTT. This codes for CATGWTGELFF.

The chain uses TRBV7-9 and TRBJ1-1; D uncertain. The germline CDR1 and CDR2 sequences are SEHNR and FQNEAQ (reference sequence). The CDR3 is made up of 14 amino acids. V was clipped by 1 base and J by 5 bases, with 11 bases between them. CDR3 protein: CASSLGWRRTEAFF. The DNA of the CDR3 is TGTGCCAGCAGCTTAGGATGGAGAAGAACTGAAGCTTTCTTT.

The chain is built from TRBV27 and TRBJ1-5; TRBD1 matches at 11 bases. The V gene's germline CDR1 is MNHEY and CDR2 SMNVEV (reference sequence). J lost 2 bases, V lost 0 bases, and 6 bases had no gene match. The CDR3 extends over 18 amino acids. The CDR3 is CASSLSGQGDLGNQPQHF. As DNA, the CDR3 is TGTGCCAGCAGTTTATCGGGACAGGGGGATCTGGGCAATCAGCCCCAGCATTTT.

V gene TRBV6-5 combines with J gene TRBJ1-3; D is unresolved. V dropped 2 bases and J dropped 8 bases, with 13 bases sitting between them. Germline V gene sequence: CDR1 MNHEY, CDR2 SVGAGI. The CDR3 runs to 14 residues. The CDR3 region has the DNA TGTGCCAGCAGTTACCTGTCGAGGGAGGACACCATATATTTT. It translates to CASSYLSREDTIYF.

V usage is TRBV28 and J usage is TRBJ2-3; possible D gene TRBD2, 6 bases. Germline V CDR1 and CDR2: MDHEN, SYDVKM. V lost 4 bases and J lost 1, with 12 bases in between. This CDR3 has 15 amino acids. CDR3 loop: CASSSHSGGTDTQYF. CDR3 nucleotides: TGTGCCAGCAGTTCACATAGCGGCGGCACAGATACGCAGTATTTT.

This clone is a singleton in its sample. DNA for the CDR3: TGCGCCAGCAGGCCCGGGTCCACTAGCACAGATACGCAGTATTTT. This gives the protein CASRPGSTSTDTQYF. This sequence joins TRBV5-1 and TRBJ2-3; D ambiguous. Trimming cost V 5 bases and J 0 bases, with 13 bases left between them. The CDR3 runs to 15 residues. The germline gives CDR1 SGHRS, CDR2 YFSETQ.

The chain recombines TRBV6-5 with TRBJ2-7, with 9 bases fitting TRBD2. Unmatched junction bases numbered 6, after V lost 3 bases and J lost 3 bases. The length of the CDR3 is 15 residues. Germline CDR1 MNHEY, CDR2 SVGAGI. CDR3 sequence (DNA): TGTGCCAGCAGTTATCAGACTAGCGGAAACTACGAGCAGTACTTC. Its protein product is CASSYQTSGNYEQYF.